The 30 T cell receptor beta chains below all came from one sample that was sequenced in a study of tumor-infiltrating lymphocytes in primary liver carcinoma. Unsorted bulk tissue of about 20-30 mg yielded co-extracted RNA and DNA. The input was approximately 0.45 ug total RNA; TCR beta cDNA was made from it with a constant-region primer. A slightly modified ARM-PCR protocol with three nested multiplex PCR rounds produced these TCR beta libraries. Rounds one and two of PCR, each of around 11 cycles, were primed with TRBV1-TRBV30 forward primers and a C-beta reverse primer. Using its own MiXCR run on the multiplex PCR reads, TCRdb lists one record per CDR3 protein. The sample consists of around 50,000 distinct CDR3 sequences, about 80% of them appearing once. The sample taken for sequencing was liver tumor tissue from sampling region 3. Described subset: tumor region T3, left-lateral pole. These receptors were collected from a man in his forties with primary liver carcinoma and hepatitis B virus infection.

This sequence joins TRBV28 and TRBJ2-7; D unresolved. V dropped 6 bases and J dropped 9 bases, with 15 bases sitting between them. The length of the CDR3 is 12 residues. Looked up from germline, CDR1 is MDHEN and CDR2 is SYDVKM. The CDR3 DNA sequence: TGTGCCAGCAGCCTGACATGCGCCGTGCAGTACTTC. Its translation: CASSLTCAVQYF. The full variable domain, with the rest looked up from reference TRBV28 and TRBJ2-7, is DVKVTQSSRYLVKRTGEKVFLECVQDMDHENMFWYRQDPGLGLRLIYFSYDVKMKEKGDIPEGYSVSREKKERFSLILESASTNQTSMYLCASSLTCAVQYFGPGTRLTVT.

The chain carries TRBV12-3 or TRBV12-4 and TRBJ2-1, with 13 bases aligning to TRBD2. J lost 15 bases, V lost 5 bases, and 19 bases had no gene match. The CDR3 totals 17 residues. CDR3 region: CASSPGTSGISYNDLFF. For the CDR3, the DNA is TGTGCCAGCAGTCCCGGGACTAGCGGGATATCCTACAATGACCTGTTCTTC.

Comments on this clonotype: It is likely a read error, because the conserved phenylalanine at the end of the CDR3 is missing. The genes are TRBV29-1 and TRBJ1-1; D is uncertain. The germline V gene has CDR1 SQVTM and CDR2 ANQGSEA. The CDR3 contains 12 residues. This CDR3 is CTVDGSYTEAFL. In nucleotides, the CDR3 is TGCACCGTTGACGGTAGTTACACTGAAGCTTTCTTA.

On this clonotype: The junction departs from germline at one end; a sequencing error may be responsible. The V call is TRBV6-1, the J call TRBJ2-7; no clear D. Germline CDR1 and CDR2: MNHNS and SASEGT. CDR3 length: 13 amino acids. The DNA of the CDR3 is TGTACCAGCAGTGTAGGGCCCTCAGGCGAGCAGCACTTC. Its translation is CTSSVGPSGEQHF.

A remark on this clonotype: At one boundary the junction diverges from the germline segment, which might be a read error. CDR3 residues: CASSHGAGENTDTQYF. For the CDR3, the DNA is TGCGCCAGCAGCCATGGCGCGGGAGAGAACACAGATACGCAGTATTTT. The chain combines TRBV7-8 with TRBJ2-3; 7 nucleotides agree with TRBD2. The germline V gene has CDR1 SGHVS and CDR2 FQNEAQ. CDR3 length: 16 residues.

Comment on this clonotype: The junction and the germline gene differ at one end; a read error may be behind it. Here the CDR3 reads CGSSLPGTSGTKNIQYF. In DNA, the CDR3 is TGTGGCAGCAGCCTTCCCGGAACTAGCGGGACCAAAAACATTCAGTACTTC. V gene TRBV11-1 combines with J gene TRBJ2-4; 10 nucleotides agree with TRBD2. Germline CDR1 is SGHAT and CDR2 is FQDESV (reference sequence). The CDR3 has 17 amino acids.

J is TRBJ2-7 and V is TRBV7-2, with 12 bases fitting TRBD1. The CDR3 has 15 residues. Germline V gene lookup returns CDR1 SGHTA and CDR2 FQGNSA. The V segment lost 6 bases and the J segment 4 bases; nucleotides outside the gene matches: 7. CDR3 in DNA: TGTGCCAGCAGGGCCCGGGACAGGGGGCCTTACGAGCAGTACTTC. Residues: CASRARDRGPYEQYF.

This clonotype was recorded many times. This chain connects TRBV2 to TRBJ2-7; 8 positions match TRBD1. Germline V lookup: CDR1 SNHLY, CDR2 FYNNEI. V trimming: 5 bases; J trimming: 0 bases; junction bases outside the gene matches: 3. This CDR3 region has 14 residues. The CDR3 sequence: CASSWTGNSYEQYF. Here the CDR3 DNA reads TGTGCCAGCAGTTGGACAGGGAACTCCTACGAGCAGTACTTC.

The rearrangement uses TRBV11-2 and TRBJ2-2; TRBD1 is a possible D gene (5 bases). CDR3 length: 17 amino acids. V dropped 1 base and J dropped 8 bases, with 20 bases sitting between them. CDR1 is SGHAT and CDR2 is FQNNGV in the germline V gene. DNA of the CDR3: TGTGCCAGCAGCTTAGTTCGGACATACCCAGAGACTGGGGAGCTGTTTTTT. It codes for CASSLVRTYPETGELFF.

The chain has TRBV6-5 and TRBJ2-7, with 10 bases aligning to TRBD1. The CDR3 is 13 residues long. The germline gives CDR1 MNHEY, CDR2 SVGAGI. The CDR3 DNA reads as TGTGTCAACAGTCGGGACAGGGGCTACGAGCAGTACTTC. Protein product: CVNSRDRGYEQYF.

In regard to this clonotype: The junction differs from germline at one of its ends, possibly a read error. V and J are TRBV6-5 and TRBJ2-2, with 13 bases lining up with TRBD2. In germline, CDR1 is MNHEY, CDR2 SVGAGI. CDR3 size: 15 residues. Written as DNA, the CDR3 is TGTGCCAGCGGTGGACTAGCGGGAGTAACCGGGGAACTGTTTTTT. As protein: CASGGLAGVTGELFF.

Remarks on this clonotype: Given a much more abundant clone one base away, this may be a read error. The rearrangement joins TRBV7-9 to TRBJ2-1; 11 bases fit TRBD2. CDR3 size: 20 residues. The germline V gene encodes CDR1 SEHNR and CDR2 FQNEAQ (reference sequence). As DNA, the CDR3 is TGTGCCAGCAGCTTAGCGTCGGGGACTAGCGGTAGCAGCTCCTACGATGAGCAGTTCTTC. Its translation: CASSLASGTSGSSSYDEQFF.

Worth noting for this clonotype: Its ends do not fully match the called genes, so a read error is possible. The CDR3 region is CARSLDRVLFTGVLFF. CDR3 nucleotide sequence: TGTGCCAGGAGCTTGGACAGGGTGTTGTTCACCGGGGTGCTGTTTTTT. The V call is TRBV5-6, the J call TRBJ2-2; 8 bases align to TRBD1. Germline V lookup: CDR1 SGHDT, CDR2 YYEEEE. The length of the CDR3 is 16 residues.

As to this clonotype: A much larger clone differs by one base, so this may be a read error. The J gene is TRBJ1-4, the V gene TRBV28; 9 bases map to TRBD1. CDR3 size: 15 residues. From germline, CDR1 is MDHEN and CDR2 SYDVKM. The CDR3 here is CTSSNPGTGREKLFF. The CDR3 region has the DNA TGTACCAGCAGCAACCCGGGGACAGGGAGGGAAAAACTGTTTTTT. The variable domain in full, with the rest retrieved from reference TRBV28 and TRBJ1-4, is DVKVTQSSRYLVKRTGEKVFLECVQDMDHENMFWYRQDPGLGLRLIYFSYDVKMKEKGDIPEGYSVSREKKERFSLILESASTNQTSMYLCTSSNPGTGREKLFFGSGTQLSVL.

The V call is TRBV5-6, the J call TRBJ1-2; D is perhaps TRBD1 (6 bases). CDR1 SGHDT and CDR2 YYEEEE come from the germline V gene. The CDR3 is 15 residues long. The V gene lost 6 bases and the J gene lost 2 bases, with 17 bases spanning the gap. The CDR3 bases are TGTGCCAGCAACTCACAGGGAGCTAGGAACTATGGCTACACCTTC. Translation gives CASNSQGARNYGYTF.

A single count supports this clonotype. At one of its ends the junction is not consistent with the germline gene, which may arise from a read error. The chain is built from TRBV29-1 and TRBJ2-5; a weak D match, TRBD1 (5 bases). Germline V CDR1 and CDR2: SQVTM, ANQGSEA. This CDR3 is 12 amino acids long. The chain's CDR3 is CSARTSKETQYF. The CDR3 DNA follows: TGCAGCGCCAGGACAAGCAAAGAGACTCAGTACTTC.

The table lists this clonotype with many counts. V is TRBV6-5 and J is TRBJ2-5; 7 positions agree with TRBD1. Germline CDR1 MNHEY, CDR2 SVGAGI. The CDR3 is 16 amino acids. V lost 6 bases to trimming and J lost 0 bases; unmatched junction nucleotides: 10. This CDR3 is CASRRTGVGYQETQYF. CDR3 DNA sequence: TGTGCCAGCAGACGAACAGGGGTTGGGTACCAAGAGACCCAGTACTTC.

This clonotype is labeled as medium-sized. V usage is TRBV11-2 and J usage is TRBJ2-1, with TRBD2 matching 14 bases. The V gene's germline CDR1 is SGHAT and CDR2 FQNNGV. The V segment lost 5 bases and the J segment 0 bases; nucleotides outside the gene matches: 3. The CDR3 contains 17 residues. The CDR3 sequence: CASSRGTSGSSYNEQFF. The CDR3 DNA reads as TGTGCCAGCAGCAGAGGGACTAGCGGGAGCTCCTACAATGAGCAGTTCTTC.

Only one count was recorded for this clonotype. Mismatch with germline at one junction end may stem from a read error. The gene calls are TRBV29-1 and TRBJ2-1; no clear D gene. The CDR3 length is 13 residues. Germline V lookup: CDR1 SQVTM, CDR2 ANQGSEA. CDR3 DNA: TGCAACGGTGGGCCCGCCTCCTATAATGAGCAGTTCTTC. This encodes CNGGPASYNEQFF.

The J gene is TRBJ1-2, the V gene TRBV7-3; 12 positions agree with TRBD1. Germline V gene sequence: CDR1 SGHTA, CDR2 FQGTGA. V trimming: 2 bases; J trimming: 6 bases; junction bases outside the gene matches: 4. The CDR3 is made up of 15 amino acids. The chain's CDR3 is CASSLGGTGGNGYTF. The CDR3 bases are TGTGCCAGCAGCTTAGGAGGGACAGGGGGCAATGGCTACACCTTC.

The chain combines TRBV11-2 with TRBJ1-5, with D unresolved. V shed 5 bases and J shed 6 bases, with 14 bases lying between them. This CDR3 comprises 14 residues. Germline V CDR1 and CDR2: SGHAT, FQNNGV. The CDR3 region is CASSDLDIGQPQHF. The CDR3 bases are TGTGCCAGCAGCGATCTAGACATAGGTCAGCCCCAGCATTTT.

Concerning this clonotype itself: A read error may produce the germline difference seen at one junction end. The genes are TRBV4-2 and TRBJ2-1, with 9 bases that match TRBD2. CDR3 length: 15 residues. Looked up from germline, CDR1 is LGHNA and CDR2 is YNFKEQ. As DNA, the CDR3 is TGTACCAGCAGGCCAACATGGACTAGCGTCAATGAGCAGTTCTTC. This encodes CTSRPTWTSVNEQFF.

This rearrangement joins TRBV20-1 to TRBJ1-1; TRBD1 matches at 7 bases. This CDR3 is 12 amino acids long. Germline V CDR1 and CDR2: DFQATT, SNEGSKA (reference sequence). V gave up 6 bases and J gave up 7 bases; unmatched junction bases: 8. The CDR3 is CSAGTDRIEAFF. CDR3 bases: TGCAGTGCCGGGACAGACCGGATTGAAGCTTTCTTT.

This clonotype was found once. The V call is TRBV29-1, the J call TRBJ2-1, with 9 bases that match TRBD1. V was clipped by 7 bases and J by 4 bases; unmatched bases: 5. Germline V gene lookup returns CDR1 SQVTM and CDR2 ANQGSEA. The CDR3 runs 13 residues. The CDR3 DNA sequence: TGCAGCGCTGGGACAGGGCGATACAATGAGCAGTTCTTC. It yields the protein CSAGTGRYNEQFF.

Comment on this clonotype: A much larger clone lies one base from this, so it may be a read error. This chain joins TRBV6-6 and TRBJ2-1, with 8 bases aligning to TRBD2. Per the germline V gene, CDR1 is MNHNY and CDR2 is SVGAGI (reference sequence). This CDR3 contains 15 residues. CDR3 in amino acids: CTSSFGSGDYNEQFF. The CDR3, as DNA: TGTACCAGCAGTTTCGGTAGCGGGGATTACAATGAGCAGTTCTTC.

For this clonotype: One end of the junction fails to match germline, which may point to a read error. The V gene is TRBV6-8, the J gene TRBJ2-1; TRBD2 is a possible D gene (6 bases). CDR1 and CDR2 from the germline V gene are MNHGY and SAAAGT. This CDR3 comprises 16 residues. The CDR3 region has the DNA TGTGCCAGCAGTTACTCTACAGGAGGGGATTACAATGAGCGGTTCTTC. It yields the protein CASSYSTGGDYNERFF.

About this clonotype: Germline is not matched at one junction end, which may reflect a read error. The V and J genes are TRBV6-1 and TRBJ1-5; a weak D match, TRBD1 (5 bases). Germline CDR1 is MNHNS and CDR2 is SASEGT. The CDR3 runs to 12 residues. The CDR3 DNA follows: TGTGCCAGCACCGTGACGGGGACCCTACGGTATTTT. It codes for CASTVTGTLRYF.

To note about this clonotype: Because it lacks the conserved phenylalanine or tryptophan at the end, this CDR3 is likely a read error. V is TRBV6-1 and J is TRBJ1-2, with D possibly matching TRBD1 (6 bases). CDR3 length: 15 residues. The V gene lost 6 bases and the J gene lost 4 bases, with 18 bases spanning the gap. Germline values: CDR1 MNHNS, CDR2 SASEGT. The CDR3 spells CASSPQGGQSYGYTS. CDR3 in DNA: TGTGCCAGCAGCCCCCAAGGAGGACAGAGCTATGGCTACACCTCC.

The CDR3 DNA reads as TGTGCCAGCAGTAAAGGACTAGCCGGAGGCCGGGGCTCCTACAATGAGCAGTTCTTC. Translated, it gives CASSKGLAGGRGSYNEQFF. The chain has TRBV12-3 or TRBV12-4 and TRBJ2-1; 8 nucleotides align to TRBD2. There are 19 residues in the CDR3. Unmatched junction bases numbered 15, after V lost 5 bases and J lost 0 bases.

Worth noting for this clonotype: Because it lacks the conserved phenylalanine or tryptophan at the end, this CDR3 is likely a read error. The gene calls are TRBV4-1 and TRBJ2-5; D remains unclear. V was clipped by 0 bases and J by 9 bases, with 14 bases between them. CDR3 length equals 14 residues. The germline CDR1 and CDR2 sequences are MGHRA and YSYEKL. The CDR3 nucleotides are TGCGCCAGCAGCCAAGACCCTTTAGCTGGGGCCCAGTACTCC. Its translation: CASSQDPLAGAQYS.